Listed below are T cell receptor beta chains from one sample, sequenced in a study of shared clonotypes between healthy human individuals. The data were produced by immunoSEQ multiplex PCR, yet TCRdb's version contains in-frame clones alone and is incomplete. Here the sample spans about 820,000 clones, over 90% being singletons. The sample consisted of naive CD8+ T cells sorted from blood. The source of these receptors is a man aged 25 to 40 in good health. The CDR3 runs from the conserved cysteine through the conserved F or W. Each record gives: D gene, clone size, V gene, J gene, CDR3 DNA, CDR3 protein. A D gene is named only where the DNA matches it firmly. Part of the rows lack a size; the others show once, few, many or a class for expanded clones.

D: -
size: -
V: TRBV21-1
J: TRBJ2-7
DNA: TGTGCCAGCAGCAAAGTGTCCTGGTGGGGCCCACTCTGGGAGCAGTACTTC
CDR3: CASSKVSWWGPLWEQYF

D: TRBD1
size: -
V: TRBV5-1
J: TRBJ1-5
DNA: TGCGCCAGCAGCTTGGGACAGGGGGCGGGTCAGCCCCAGCATTTT
CDR3: CASSLGQGAGQPQHF

D: -
size: -
V: TRBV9
J: TRBJ1-3
DNA: TGTGCCAGCAGCACCACGGGCCTAATGCACACCATATATTTT
CDR3: CASSTTGLMHTIYF

D: -
size: once
V: TRBV30
J: TRBJ2-7
DNA: TGTGCCTGGAGTGGTCTAGAGGGTCTCTACGAGGGGCAGTACTTC
CDR3: CAWSGLEGLYEGQYF

D: -
size: once
V: TRBV28
J: TRBJ2-5
DNA: TGTGCCAGCGGCGGGGTGGACCTTCTGAGAGAGACCCAGTACTTC
CDR3: CASGGVDLLRETQYF

D: TRBD2
size: -
V: TRBV11-2
J: TRBJ2-5
DNA: TGTGCCAGCAGCTCCCCAGCGGGAGGGTTGGAGACCCAGTACTTC
CDR3: CASSSPAGGLETQYF

D: -
size: few
V: TRBV10-3
J: TRBJ1-2
DNA: TGTGCCATCAGTGATATTTGGGGAAATGATGGCTACACCTTC
CDR3: CAISDIWGNDGYTF

D: TRBD1
size: -
V: TRBV7-6
J: TRBJ2-7
DNA: TGTGCCAGCACCCCGAGGGGACAGGGCTACGAGCAGTACTTC
CDR3: CASTPRGQGYEQYF

D: TRBD2
size: -
V: TRBV4-1
J: TRBJ2-7
DNA: TGCGCCAGCAGCCAACTCCAGATAACTAGCGGGATCTCCTACGAGCAGTACTTC
CDR3: CASSQLQITSGISYEQYF

D: -
size: -
V: TRBV27
J: TRBJ1-5
DNA: TGTGCCAGCAGTTTAGATCCCCGGGGCAATCAGCCCCAGCATTTT
CDR3: CASSLDPRGNQPQHF

D: -
size: once
V: TRBV3-2
J: TRBJ2-7
DNA: TGTGCCACCTACGAGCAGTACTTC
CDR3: CATYEQYF

D: -
size: -
V: TRBV4-1
J: TRBJ2-5
DNA: TGCGCCAGCAGCCAAGAGGACGGAGGAAGCCAAGAGACCCAGTACTTC
CDR3: CASSQEDGGSQETQYF

D: TRBD2
size: -
V: TRBV7-2
J: TRBJ2-1
DNA: TGTGCCAGCAGCCCTGCGGCTAGCGGGTACTACAATGAGCAGTTCTTC
CDR3: CASSPAASGYYNEQFF

D: TRBD2
size: -
V: TRBV27
J: TRBJ2-3
DNA: TGTGCCAGCAGTTTTGCGGGAGATACAGATACGCAGTATTTT
CDR3: CASSFAGDTDTQYF

D: TRBD1
size: -
V: TRBV5-4
J: TRBJ2-7
DNA: TGTGCCAGCAGCTTGGGGGGTCCGGGACAGGGTGCCGAGCAGTACTTC
CDR3: CASSLGGPGQGAEQYF

D: -
size: -
V: TRBV13
J: TRBJ2-4
DNA: TGTGCCAGCAGCTTGAACAGAAACATTCAGTACTTC
CDR3: CASSLNRNIQYF

D: TRBD1
size: few
V: TRBV10-2
J: TRBJ1-1
DNA: TGCGCCAGCAAAAAGGGGCAGGGGGCAACTGAAGCTTTCTTT
CDR3: CASKKGQGATEAFF

D: TRBD2
size: -
V: TRBV4-1
J: TRBJ2-1
DNA: TGCGCCAGCAGCCAGACTGTCGGGACTAGCGTCGAGAGACGGCAGTTCTTC
CDR3: CASSQTVGTSVERRQFF

D: -
size: -
V: TRBV5-4
J: TRBJ1-1
DNA: TGTGCCAGCAGCTTGTGGGCAGACACTGAAGCTTTCTTT
CDR3: CASSLWADTEAFF

D: TRBD2
size: -
V: TRBV27
J: TRBJ2-5
DNA: TGTGCCAGCAGTTTAGGTAGCGGGAGTGGTGAGACCCAGTACTTC
CDR3: CASSLGSGSGETQYF

D: -
size: -
V: TRBV6-5
J: TRBJ2-7
DNA: TGTGCCAGCAGCTTTACAGAGACCCGCTACGAGCAGTACTTC
CDR3: CASSFTETRYEQYF

D: -
size: -
V: TRBV9
J: TRBJ2-7
DNA: TGTGCCAGCAGCCCAGGGGTCGGGACCTTCAACGAGCAGTACTTC
CDR3: CASSPGVGTFNEQYF

D: TRBD1
size: -
V: TRBV29-1
J: TRBJ2-2
DNA: TGCAGCGTACCACAGGGGCCTTCGAACACCGGGGAGCTGTTTTTT
CDR3: CSVPQGPSNTGELFF

D: -
size: -
V: TRBV5-1
J: TRBJ2-2
DNA: TGCGCCAGCAGCTTGTTACCGGGGGAGCTGTTTTTT
CDR3: CASSLLPGELFF

D: TRBD2
size: once
V: TRBV6-5
J: TRBJ2-2
DNA: TGTGCCAGCAGTGCTAGCGGGAGGGCCGGCGGGGAGCTGTTTTTT
CDR3: CASSASGRAGGELFF

D: -
size: -
V: TRBV7-2
J: TRBJ2-7
DNA: TGTGCCAGCAGCCCGGGACTCACCTACGAGCAGTACTTC
CDR3: CASSPGLTYEQYF

D: -
size: -
V: TRBV28
J: TRBJ2-2
DNA: TGTGCCAGCAGTTTAGGCCCAGGGGTCACCGGGGAGCTGTTTTTT
CDR3: CASSLGPGVTGELFF

D: TRBD1
size: -
V: TRBV28
J: TRBJ1-5
DNA: TGTGCCAGCAGTTCGGACAGGAACAATCAGCCCCAGCATTTT
CDR3: CASSSDRNNQPQHF

D: -
size: -
V: TRBV27
J: TRBJ2-4
DNA: TGTGCCAGCAGTTTATCGATGGGTGTACTAGCCGGTCTTCAGTACTTC
CDR3: CASSLSMGVLAGLQYF

D: -
size: -
V: TRBV28
J: TRBJ2-3
DNA: TGTGCCAGCAGTCGAAGCACAGATACGCAGTATTTT
CDR3: CASSRSTDTQYF

D: -
size: -
V: TRBV21-1
J: TRBJ2-3
DNA: TGTGCCAGCAGCAAGAGGACGACAGATACGCAGTATTTT
CDR3: CASSKRTTDTQYF

D: -
size: -
V: TRBV5-4
J: TRBJ1-5
DNA: TGTGCCAGCAGCTTAGGGGTCGGTAGCAATCAGCCCCAGCATTTT
CDR3: CASSLGVGSNQPQHF

D: -
size: -
V: TRBV4-1
J: TRBJ2-7
DNA: TGCGCCAGCAGCCAGTCCGGGACATCATACGAGCAGTACTTC
CDR3: CASSQSGTSYEQYF

D: -
size: -
V: TRBV7-9
J: TRBJ2-2
DNA: TGTGCCAGCAGCCCCCCGGGGCGCACCGGGGAGCTGTTTTTT
CDR3: CASSPPGRTGELFF

D: -
size: -
V: TRBV5-8
J: TRBJ2-5
DNA: TGTGCCAGCAGCTTCCCTCGGGGAGGGGGCGAGACCCAGTACTTC
CDR3: CASSFPRGGGETQYF

D: -
size: -
V: TRBV7-8
J: TRBJ2-1
DNA: TGTGCCAGCAGCTTATCGGGGGGCGGCGATGAGCAGTTCTTC
CDR3: CASSLSGGGDEQFF

D: -
size: -
V: TRBV7-9
J: TRBJ2-7
DNA: TGTGCCAGCAGCTTAGAGCTTCCAGGGTCCTACGAGCAGTACTTC
CDR3: CASSLELPGSYEQYF

D: -
size: few
V: TRBV25-1
J: TRBJ2-3
DNA: TGTGCCAGCAGTGAACTTCAAGGGACGGCGCACACAGATACGCAGTATTTT
CDR3: CASSELQGTAHTDTQYF

D: TRBD1
size: -
V: TRBV7-7
J: TRBJ2-1
DNA: TGTGCCAGCAGCCCCCGGACAGGGGGATACTACAATGAGCAGTTCTTC
CDR3: CASSPRTGGYYNEQFF

D: -
size: -
V: TRBV9
J: TRBJ2-3
DNA: TGTGCCAGCAGCTACGGCGGTGATACGCAGTATTTT
CDR3: CASSYGGDTQYF